This entry lists 28 T cell receptor beta chains sequenced from one sample in a study of spatial heterogeneity in lung cancer. Antigens for these TCRs are unknown. Time point noted: sample taken at primary tumor resection. Study results and caveats: Tumor mutation counts were tracked by expanded intratumoral alpha and beta TCR counts.

TCRdb ran MiXCR on the 5' RACE reads and lists one entry per CDR3 protein. The table has some 1,500 distinct CDR3 sequences, roughly a fifth seen once. The source was lung tumor tissue, collected at surgery. The receptors stem from a male donor with early-stage non-small cell lung cancer.

This clonotype is categorized as large. This beta chain appears as a stray read in a library generated for alpha chains; its size is not informative. V is TRBV2 and J is TRBJ1-6; 9 bases are a match to TRBD1. V shed 6 bases, J shed 10 bases, and the junction held 7 bases outside the gene matches. The germline CDR1 and CDR2 sequences are SNHLY and FYNNEI. The CDR3 runs 14 residues. Here the CDR3 DNA reads TGTGCCAGCAGCCCCGGGACAGGGAGGTCACCCCTCCACTTT. It encodes CASSPGTGRSPLHF.

With regard to this clonotype: This beta chain is an unintended read in a library built for alpha chains; its size means little. The J gene is TRBJ1-6, the V gene TRBV2; D is possibly TRBD1 (5 bases). Germline assignment: CDR1 SNHLY and CDR2 FYNNEI. The CDR3 loop spans 16 amino acids. Trimming left V 9 bases short and J 7 bases short, with 22 bases between. The CDR3 nucleotides read TGTGCCAGTATGAGGGACGCAGGGAACCCCAATTCACCCCTCCACTTT. Translating gives CASMRDAGNPNSPLHF.

By sample fraction, this clonotype is medium-sized (0.01 to 0.1%). This beta chain came through as a stray read in a library set up for alpha chains, and its size says little. The chain is built from TRBV28 and TRBJ1-1; D gene unclear. This CDR3 contains 13 residues. V was shortened by 3 bases and J by 5 bases, with 10 bases between the two germline ends. CDR1 and CDR2 (germline): MDHEN, SYDVKM. The CDR3 reads CASSFGVVTEAFF. The CDR3 region has the DNA TGTGCCAGCAGTTTTGGGGTGGTGACTGAAGCTTTCTTT. Variable domain in full (rest from reference TRBV28 and TRBJ1-1): DVKVTQSSRYLVKRTGEKVFLECVQDMDHENMFWYRQDPGLGLRLIYFSYDVKMKEKGDIPEGYSVSREKKERFSLILESASTNQTSMYLCASSFGVVTEAFFGQGTRLTVV.

About this clonotype itself: Being off target in a library aimed at alpha chains, this beta chain has a size of little meaning. The chain carries TRBV12-3 or TRBV12-4 and TRBJ1-1; perhaps TRBD1 as D (5 bases). V shed 2 bases and J shed 7 bases, with 14 bases lying between them. This CDR3 comprises 14 residues. The CDR3 region has the DNA TGTGCCAGCAGTTTATGGGCAGGGAGGTTTGAAGCTTTCTTT. This sequence encodes CASSLWAGRFEAFF.

As concerns this clonotype: This beta chain represents an off-target read in a library built for alpha chains; its size is of limited meaning. This chain connects TRBV6-5 to TRBJ2-1; maybe TRBD2 (5 bases). The ends were cut back, 8 bases at V and 7 bases at J, with 9 bases in the middle. The germline gives CDR1 MNHEY, CDR2 SVGAGI. This CDR3 is built from 11 residues. This CDR3 is CASSAGNEQFF. DNA of the CDR3: TGTGCCAGCTCGGCGGGTAATGAGCAGTTCTTC.

A note on this clonotype: Since the library was made to target alpha chains, this beta chain is a stray read and its abundance is not meaningful. The chain combines TRBV6-2 or TRBV6-3 with TRBJ2-7; 13 nucleotides line up with TRBD2. The CDR3 extends over 16 amino acids. Per the germline V gene, CDR1 is MNHEY and CDR2 is SVGEGT. V gave up 2 bases and J gave up 7 bases; unmatched junction bases: 8. In nucleotides, the CDR3 is TGTGCCAGCAGTTACCGGTCACTAGCGGGGGGGCGGGAGCAGTACGTC. Amino acid sequence: CASSYRSLAGGREQYV.

A note on this clonotype: This beta chain is an off-target read within a library intended for alpha chains, so its frequency means little. The rearrangement uses TRBV10-3 and TRBJ2-3, with 8 positions matching TRBD2. The CDR3 is made up of 18 amino acids. V was clipped by 0 bases and J by 1 base; unmatched bases: 9. Germline loops: CDR1 ENHRY, CDR2 SYGVKD. This CDR3 reads CAISESPSGQPGTDTQYF. CDR3 sequence (DNA): TGTGCCATCAGTGAGTCTCCTAGCGGGCAACCGGGCACAGATACGCAGTATTTT.

This clonotype is medium-sized (0.01 to 0.1%) by share. Because this beta chain is a stray read in a library intended to capture alpha chains, its abundance should not be given much weight. J is TRBJ1-5 and V is TRBV2, with 8 bases that match TRBD1. Germline CDR1 and CDR2: SNHLY and FYNNEI. The CDR3 consists of 14 residues. Losses at the gene ends were 2 bases for V and 7 bases for J; bases not matched to a gene: 4. In DNA, the CDR3 is TGTGCCAGCAGTGAACAGGGGGCTTGGCAGCCCCAGCATTTT. It encodes CASSEQGAWQPQHF.

Turning to this clonotype: This beta chain is a stray sequence in a library constructed for alpha chains; its clone size is not meaningful. V gene TRBV7-2 combines with J gene TRBJ2-3; tentatively, D is TRBD1 (5 bases). CDR1 SGHTA and CDR2 FQGNSA come from the germline V gene. The CDR3 runs to 13 residues. The V and J ends lost 2 bases and 6 bases respectively, with 9 bases between them. The CDR3 nucleotides read TGTGCCAGCAGCTTAACCAGGGCCGATACGCAGTATTTT. As protein: CASSLTRADTQYF.

This clonotype qualifies as medium-sized. This beta chain appears as a stray read in a library generated for alpha chains; its size is not informative. The CDR3 nucleotides are TGCAGCGTTGAAGATTGGGGAGGGTACGAGCAGTACTTC. Translation: CSVEDWGGYEQYF. The chain uses TRBV29-1 and TRBJ2-7; 7 bases align to TRBD2. The germline CDR1 and CDR2 sequences are SQVTM and ANQGSEA. The CDR3 is 13 residues long. The V gene end was trimmed by 0 bases and the J gene end by 4 bases; junction bases not matched to a gene: 3.

As regards this clonotype: This beta chain is off target for a library built for alpha chains, so its abundance means little. The chain uses TRBV7-2 and TRBJ1-2; D is perhaps TRBD1 (5 bases). This CDR3 is built from 12 residues. V lost 4 bases, J lost 4 bases, and 7 bases lay in between. The germline V gene has CDR1 SGHTA and CDR2 FQGNSA. CDR3 loop: CASSSDTYGYTF. The CDR3 bases are TGTGCCAGCAGCTCGGACACCTATGGCTACACCTTC.

Judged by abundance, this clonotype is medium-sized (0.01 to 0.1%). This beta chain slipped into a library made for alpha chains as a stray read, so its size is not meaningful. The chain couples TRBV5-1 to TRBJ2-2, with D tentatively TRBD2 (6 bases). Germline V lookup: CDR1 SGHRS, CDR2 YFSETQ. The V end lost 0 bases, the J end lost 4 bases, and 13 bases lay between the germline ends. This CDR3 region has 16 residues. In DNA form, the CDR3 reads TGCGCCAGCAGCTTGGAGCACGGGGGACTCACCGGGGAGCTGTTTTTT. Encoded protein: CASSLEHGGLTGELFF.

Judged by abundance, this clonotype is large. This beta chain is an unintended read in a library built for alpha chains; its size means little. V is TRBV18 and J is TRBJ1-4; D possibly corresponds to TRBD1 (5 bases). Trimming removed 3 bases from V and 8 bases from J, with 10 bases in between. The CDR3 runs 13 residues. Germline loops: CDR1 KGHSH, CDR2 LQKENI. CDR3 bases: TGTGCCAGCTCACCTGGGGCAGAGGAAAAACTGTTTTTT. Amino acids: CASSPGAEEKLFF.

This clonotype is categorized as medium-sized. This beta chain is an unintended read in a library built for alpha chains; its size means little. The V and J genes are TRBV18 and TRBJ1-1; weak D call: TRBD1 (6 bases). The CDR3 sequence is 14 residues long. V lost 2 bases and J lost 4, with 11 bases in between. The germline V gene encodes CDR1 KGHSH and CDR2 LQKENI. DNA for the CDR3: TGTGCCAGCTCACCAACAGGGACCGGCACTGAAGCTTTCTTT. Protein: CASSPTGTGTEAFF.

This clonotype is labeled large. Since it is a stray read in a library aimed at alpha chains, this beta chain has a size that is not meaningful. The CDR3 DNA reads as TGCAGTGCTAGAGGAGGCTGGAGCTACGAGCAGTACTTC. Residues: CSARGGWSYEQYF. The rearrangement uses TRBV20-1 and TRBJ2-7; D is unresolved. Between the trimmed V and J ends, which lost 1 base and 3 bases, there was a span of 10 bases. Germline values: CDR1 DFQATT, CDR2 SNEGSKA (reference sequence). The CDR3 totals 13 residues.

Sample share makes this clonotype medium-sized. This beta chain slipped into a library made for alpha chains as a stray read, so its size is not meaningful. In DNA, the CDR3 is TGTGCCAGCTCACCGACCCCGGGATTGGGTTCTCTCTCTGGGGCCAACGTCCTGACTTTC. It is translated as CASSPTPGLGSLSGANVLTF. The chain has TRBV18 and TRBJ2-6; a possible D gene is TRBD2 (5 bases). The CDR3 length is 20 residues. The V gene lost 3 bases and the J gene lost 0 bases, with 21 bases spanning the gap. CDR1 and CDR2 from the germline V gene are KGHSH and LQKENI.

Judged by abundance, this clonotype is medium-sized. This beta chain is a stray read from a library made for alpha chains; its abundance is not meaningful. This sequence joins TRBV2 and TRBJ1-1; 9 bases are shared with TRBD1. Germline-derived CDR1 and CDR2 are SNHLY and FYNNEI. J lost 5 bases, V lost 5 bases, and 6 bases had no gene match. The CDR3 spans 14 residues. The CDR3, as DNA: TGTGCCAGCAGTTCCGGGACAGGGAGGACTGAAGCTTTCTTT. This gives the protein CASSSGTGRTEAFF.

This clonotype rates as medium-sized. The size of this beta chain means little, since it is a stray read in a library made for alpha chains. V gene TRBV27 combines with J gene TRBJ2-5; D may match TRBD1 or TRBD2 (6 bases each). Germline V CDR1 and CDR2: MNHEY, SMNVEV (reference sequence). The CDR3 loop spans 16 amino acids. Trimming took off 7 bases at V and 3 bases at J, with 21 bases between the two ends. The CDR3 DNA sequence: TGTGCCAGCACCCTAGGTAGCGAGGGGGGCGAAGAGACCCAGTACTTC. This translates into CASTLGSEGGEETQYF.

This clonotype is classed as medium-sized (0.01 to 0.1%). This beta chain lies outside the target of a library built for alpha chains; its clone size means little. CDR3: CASSKGQSQETQYF. CDR3 DNA sequence: TGTGCCAGTAGTAAGGGACAGTCACAAGAGACCCAGTACTTC. V usage is TRBV19 and J usage is TRBJ2-5; TRBD1 agrees at 7 bases. The V and J ends lost 4 bases and 2 bases, in that order; junction bases with no gene match: 4. The germline V gene has CDR1 LNHDA and CDR2 SQIVND (reference sequence). The CDR3 totals 14 residues.

Within the sample, this clonotype is medium-sized. This beta chain is a stray read from a library made for alpha chains; its abundance is not meaningful. The chain joins TRBV30 to TRBJ2-3; D is unclear. The CDR3 runs 14 residues. Germline assignment: CDR1 GTSNPN and CDR2 SVGIG (reference sequence). With 2 bases removed from V and 1 base from J, the gap between germline ends came to 10 bases. The CDR3 sequence is CAWSSPDRTDTQYF. The CDR3 DNA is TGTGCCTGGAGTTCCCCGGACCGCACAGATACGCAGTATTTT.

This clonotype rates as medium-sized (0.01 to 0.1%). The size of this beta chain means little, since it is a stray read in a library made for alpha chains. This chain joins TRBV5-1 and TRBJ1-1; D gene ambiguous. This CDR3 is 13 amino acids long. Germline assignment: CDR1 SGHRS and CDR2 YFSETQ. The V end was cut by 2 bases, the J end by 1 base, with 6 bases between. The CDR3 loop is CASSFVENTEAFF. CDR3 in DNA: TGCGCCAGCAGCTTCGTGGAGAACACTGAAGCTTTCTTT.

This clonotype counts as medium-sized (0.01 to 0.1%). The library was designed around alpha chains, so this beta chain is a stray read whose abundance carries little weight. V is TRBV20-1 and J is TRBJ2-2; TRBD2 is a possible D gene (6 bases). V was shortened by 6 bases and J by 4 bases, with 15 bases between the two germline ends. The V gene's germline CDR1 is DFQATT and CDR2 SNEGSKA (reference sequence). This CDR3 has 14 residues. The CDR3 nucleotides read TGCAGTGCCGATCCCGGGGGAGTCACCGGGGAGCTGTTTTTT. Its protein product is CSADPGGVTGELFF.

In its sample, this clonotype is medium-sized. Since it is a stray read in a library aimed at alpha chains, this beta chain has a size that is not meaningful. The genes are TRBV5-6 and TRBJ2-3; 10 bases align to TRBD2. Unmatched junction bases numbered 4, after V lost 0 bases and J lost 3 bases. Germline CDR1 SGHDT, CDR2 YYEEEE. The length of the CDR3 is 16 residues. The CDR3 sequence: CASSLGFSGRTDTQYF. CDR3 nucleotide sequence: TGTGCCAGCAGCTTGGGTTTTAGCGGGAGGACAGATACGCAGTATTTT.

In this sample, this clonotype is medium-sized. Little can be read into the size of this beta chain, an off-target read in a library designed for alpha chains. CDR3 region: CSVAEGPGGDSPLHF. DNA of the CDR3: TGCAGCGTCGCCGAGGGACCGGGAGGGGATTCACCCCTCCACTTT. V is TRBV29-1 and J is TRBJ1-6; tentative D call: TRBD1 (5 bases). Germline lookup yields CDR1 SQVTM and CDR2 ANQGSEA. Trimming shortened V by 6 bases and J by 8 bases, and 20 bases separated the two germline ends. The length of the CDR3 is 15 residues.

By share, this clonotype counts as medium-sized (0.01 to 0.1%). Sequence at one end of the junction differs from germline and may be a read error. This beta chain came through as a stray read in a library set up for alpha chains, and its size says little. The V gene is TRBV28, the J gene TRBJ2-2; D is unclear. The CDR3 loop spans 12 amino acids. The germline V gene encodes CDR1 MDHEN and CDR2 SYDVKM. The CDR3 is CASSENIGELFF. The CDR3 coding sequence is TGTGCCAGCAGTGAGAACATCGGGGAGCTGTTTTTT.

This clonotype is labeled large. A library made for alpha chains picked up this beta chain off target, so its size means little. The chain employs TRBV10-3 and TRBJ2-3, with 8 positions matching TRBD1. This CDR3 contains 14 residues. The J segment lost 7 bases and the V segment lost 3 bases, leaving 6 bases of the junction unmatched. Germline values: CDR1 ENHRY, CDR2 SYGVKD. The CDR3 DNA reads TGTGCCATCAGTGACGGGCAGGGGGCAAATACGCAGTATTTT. As protein: CAISDGQGANTQYF.

This clonotype is termed medium-sized (0.01 to 0.1%). This beta chain is off target for a library built for alpha chains, so its abundance means little. The chain uses TRBV12-5 and TRBJ2-1; TRBD1 agrees at 7 bases. Germline loops: CDR1 LGHNT, CDR2 FRNRAP. The CDR3 is made up of 11 amino acids. V shed 6 bases, J shed 10 bases, and the junction held 3 bases outside the gene matches. This chain's CDR3 is CASGWDREQFF. The DNA for the CDR3 is TGTGCTAGTGGCTGGGACAGAGAGCAGTTCTTC.

By share, this clonotype ranks as medium-sized. This beta chain is a stray sequence in a library constructed for alpha chains; its clone size is not meaningful. The rearrangement joins TRBV10-1 to TRBJ1-5, with a possible D match to TRBD1 (5 bases). V was clipped by 1 base and J by 5 bases, with 21 bases between them. This CDR3 contains 18 residues. CDR1 is WNHNN and CDR2 is SYGVQD in the germline V gene (reference sequence). CDR3 sequence reads: CASSEFPDRRVGYQPQHF. CDR3 sequence (DNA): TGCGCCAGCAGTGAGTTCCCCGACAGAAGGGTGGGTTATCAGCCCCAGCATTTT.